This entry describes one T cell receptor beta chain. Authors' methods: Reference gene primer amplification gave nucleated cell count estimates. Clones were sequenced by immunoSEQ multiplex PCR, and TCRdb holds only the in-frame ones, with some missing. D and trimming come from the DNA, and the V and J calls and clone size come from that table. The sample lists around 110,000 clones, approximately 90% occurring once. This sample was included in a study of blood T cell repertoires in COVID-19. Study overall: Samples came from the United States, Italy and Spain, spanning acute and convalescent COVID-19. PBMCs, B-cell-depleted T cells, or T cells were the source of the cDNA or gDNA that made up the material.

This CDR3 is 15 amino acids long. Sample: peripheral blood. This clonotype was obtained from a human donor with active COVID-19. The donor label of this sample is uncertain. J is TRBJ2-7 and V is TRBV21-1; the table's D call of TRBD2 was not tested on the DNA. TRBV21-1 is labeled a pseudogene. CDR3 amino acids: CASSKPGLAQYEQYF. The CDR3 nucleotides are TGTGCCAGCAGCAAACCGGGACTAGCGCAATACGAGCAGTACTTC.